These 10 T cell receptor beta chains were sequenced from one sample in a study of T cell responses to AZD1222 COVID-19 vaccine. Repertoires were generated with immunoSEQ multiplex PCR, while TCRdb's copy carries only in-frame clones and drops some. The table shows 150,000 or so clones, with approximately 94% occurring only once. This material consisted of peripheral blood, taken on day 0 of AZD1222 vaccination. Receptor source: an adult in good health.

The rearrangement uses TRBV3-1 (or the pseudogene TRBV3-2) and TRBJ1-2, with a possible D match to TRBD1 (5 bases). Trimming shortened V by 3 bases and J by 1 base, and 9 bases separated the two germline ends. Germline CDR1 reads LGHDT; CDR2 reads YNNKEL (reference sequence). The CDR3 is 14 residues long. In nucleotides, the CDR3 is TGTGCCAGCAGCCACAAAAGGGGTAACTATGGCTACACCTTC. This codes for CASSHKRGNYGYTF.

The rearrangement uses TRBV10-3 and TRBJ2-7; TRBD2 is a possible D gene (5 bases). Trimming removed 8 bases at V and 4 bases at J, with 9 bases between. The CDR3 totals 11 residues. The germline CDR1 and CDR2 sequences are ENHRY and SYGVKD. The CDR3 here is CAIRDAYEQYF. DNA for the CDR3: TGTGCCATCCGGGATGCATACGAGCAGTACTTC.

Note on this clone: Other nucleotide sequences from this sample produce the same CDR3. CDR3 protein: CATSGGGTGELFF. The CDR3 nucleotides read TGTGCCACCAGTGGGGGAGGCACCGGGGAGCTGTTTTTT. The chain recombines TRBV24-1 with TRBJ2-2; D possibly corresponds to TRBD2 (6 bases). The CDR3 length is 13 residues. V was pared by 5 bases and J by 4 bases, with 7 bases between. Germline V gene data show CDR1 as KGHDR and CDR2 as SFDVKD.

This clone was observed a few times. For the CDR3, the DNA is TGCGCCAGCAGCCACTCGAGGGCACTGAACACTGAAGCTTTCTTT. Its protein product is CASSHSRALNTEAFF. This chain connects TRBV4-1 to TRBJ1-1; no reliable D call. Trimming stripped 3 bases from V and 0 bases from J, with 11 bases between. The CDR3 is 15 amino acids. Germline lookup yields CDR1 MGHRA and CDR2 YSYEKL.

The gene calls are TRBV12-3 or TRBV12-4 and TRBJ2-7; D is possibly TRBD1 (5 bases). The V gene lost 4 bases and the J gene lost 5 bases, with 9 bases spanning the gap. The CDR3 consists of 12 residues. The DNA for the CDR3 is TGTGCCAGCAGTTCCGACAGAAACGAGCAGTACTTC. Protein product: CASSSDRNEQYF.

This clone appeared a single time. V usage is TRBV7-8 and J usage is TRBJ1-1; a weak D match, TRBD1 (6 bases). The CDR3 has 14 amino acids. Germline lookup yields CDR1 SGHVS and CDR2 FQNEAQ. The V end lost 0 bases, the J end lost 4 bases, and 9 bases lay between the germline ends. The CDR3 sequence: CASSLAQGGTEAFF. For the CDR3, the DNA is TGTGCCAGCAGCTTAGCACAGGGAGGCACTGAAGCTTTCTTT.

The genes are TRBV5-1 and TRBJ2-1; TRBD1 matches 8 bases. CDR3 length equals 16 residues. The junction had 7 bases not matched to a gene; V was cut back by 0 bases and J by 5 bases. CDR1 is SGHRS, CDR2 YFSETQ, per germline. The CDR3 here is CASSLVVGTGNNEQFF. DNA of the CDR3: TGCGCCAGCAGCTTGGTTGTCGGGACAGGAAACAATGAGCAGTTCTTC.

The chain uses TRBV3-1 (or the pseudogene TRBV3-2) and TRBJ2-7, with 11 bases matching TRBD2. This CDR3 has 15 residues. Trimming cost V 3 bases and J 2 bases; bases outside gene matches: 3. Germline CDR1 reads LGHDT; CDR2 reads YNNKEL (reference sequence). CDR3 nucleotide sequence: TGTGCCAGCAGCCAGCCGGGACTAGCGGCCTACGAGCAGTACTTC. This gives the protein CASSQPGLAAYEQYF.

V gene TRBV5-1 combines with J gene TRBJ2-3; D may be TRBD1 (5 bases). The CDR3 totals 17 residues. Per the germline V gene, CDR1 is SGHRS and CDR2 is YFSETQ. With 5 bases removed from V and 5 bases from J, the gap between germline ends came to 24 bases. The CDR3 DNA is TGCGCCAGCAGGACCGACCCGTCGCTCCTTAGGGGAGATACGCAGTATTTT. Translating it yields CASRTDPSLLRGDTQYF.

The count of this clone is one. CDR3 loop: CASSSAGRTNTGELFF. CDR3 in DNA: TGTGCCAGCAGCTCCGCTGGGCGGACGAACACCGGGGAGCTGTTTTTT. The chain carries TRBV5-5 and TRBJ2-2, with unresolved D. Deletions cut 3 bases from V and 0 bases from J, with 12 bases between. The CDR3 is 16 residues long. CDR1 is SGHKS and CDR2 is YYEKEE in the germline V gene (reference sequence).